Listed below are T cell receptor beta chains from one sample, sequenced in a study of beta chain features in type 1 diabetes. The repertoire was sequenced with immunoSEQ multiplex PCR; TCRdb's copy has only in-frame clones and lacks some. Of some 700,000 clones detected, roughly an eighth appear once; the ten largest clones hold approximately 0.022%. Sequencing was performed on naive CD4+ T cells from blood. Receptor source: a young man with type 1 diabetes. CDR3s include the opening cysteine and the closing phenylalanine or tryptophan. Each record gives: CDR3 DNA, CDR3 protein, J gene, CDR3 length, D gene, V gene, clone size. The D gene is left open where the match is weak. Size is omitted from some rows. Given values are once, few, many or a class for expanded clones.

TGTGCCAGCAGCCGGACCGCTAACTATGGCTACACCTTC CASSRTANYGYTF TRBJ1-2 13 NA TRBV5-8 NA
TGTGCCAGCAAAGGGCGGAACTACGAGCAGTACTTC CASKGRNYEQYF TRBJ2-7 12 NA TRBV27 few
TGCAGCGTCGTCCCTACTGGGATCTATGGCTACACCTTC CSVVPTGIYGYTF TRBJ1-2 13 NA TRBV29-1 NA
TGTGCCAGCAGCCGAGGACAGAACACTGAAGCTTTCTTT CASSRGQNTEAFF TRBJ1-1 13 NA TRBV7-7 few
TGTGCCAGCAGCTTAGAAGGGTCCGGCAGTATGAACACTGAAGCTTTCTTT CASSLEGSGSMNTEAFF TRBJ1-1 17 NA TRBV11-3 few
TGCGCCAGCAGCCGGGAACGGGGAAACTCTGGAAACACCATATATTTT CASSRERGNSGNTIYF TRBJ1-3 16 NA TRBV4-1 few
TGTGCCAGCAGACCTAGTTTTGGGGGGAGCACTGAAGCTTTCTTT CASRPSFGGSTEAFF TRBJ1-1 15 NA TRBV27 NA
TGTGCCAGCAGTTTTGGGTCCTCCGGGCGGTATGGCTACACCTTC CASSFGSSGRYGYTF TRBJ1-2 15 NA TRBV6-5 few
TGTGCCTGGAGGCCATATTCTGGAAACACCATATATTTT CAWRPYSGNTIYF TRBJ1-3 13 NA TRBV30 NA
TGTGCCAGCAGCCTGGGACAGAGCAATCAAAACATTCAGTACTTC CASSLGQSNQNIQYF TRBJ2-4 15 TRBD1 TRBV6-5 NA
TGTGCCAGCTCCCCTCCGGGACAGGGAGCCGAAAAACTGTTTTTT CASSPPGQGAEKLFF TRBJ1-4 15 TRBD1 TRBV18 few
TGTGCCACCAGCAGAGAACTGGAACGGTACTCTGGGGCCAACGTCCTGACTTTC CATSRELERYSGANVLTF TRBJ2-6 18 NA TRBV15 NA
TGTGCCAGCAGTTTCTCCCGCAGCACAGATACGCAGTATTTT CASSFSRSTDTQYF TRBJ2-3 14 NA TRBV28 NA
TGCGCCAGCAGCTTACAGGGGATTGGCACTGAAGCTTTCTTT CASSLQGIGTEAFF TRBJ1-1 14 TRBD1 TRBV5-1 few
TGTGCCAGCAGCCAATGGGGGACGGTGAACACTGAAGCTTTCTTT CASSQWGTVNTEAFF TRBJ1-1 15 NA TRBV14 NA
TGTGCCCACAACGCGGGGACAGAAACCTACGAGCAGTACTTC CAHNAGTETYEQYF TRBJ2-7 14 NA TRBV28 few
TGTGCCAGTAGTATAACGGGCCCCGATTACAATGAGCAGTTCTTC CASSITGPDYNEQFF TRBJ2-1 15 NA TRBV19 NA
TGTGCCAGCAGTTTCGGCAATCAGCCCCAGCATTTT CASSFGNQPQHF TRBJ1-5 12 NA TRBV2 few
TGTGCCAGCAGCGTCGGGACTAGCAACACCGGGGAGCTGTTTTTT CASSVGTSNTGELFF TRBJ2-2 15 TRBD2 TRBV9 NA
TGTGCCAGCAGTGACCCCGACGGCAGGCTCTCGAACACCGGGGAGCTGTTTTTT CASSDPDGRLSNTGELFF TRBJ2-2 18 NA TRBV6-1 few
TGTGCCACTTCATTTCCGGGACAGGGCGTAGAGACCCAGTACTTC CATSFPGQGVETQYF TRBJ2-5 15 TRBD1 TRBV6-1 few
TGTGCCTGGAGTGGGGCAGTTAGCACAGATACGCAGTATTTT CAWSGAVSTDTQYF TRBJ2-3 14 NA TRBV30 few
TGCGCCAGCAGCGCTGGGACGGATTACGACGAGCAGTACTTC CASSAGTDYDEQYF TRBJ2-7 14 NA TRBV5-1 few
TGTGCTCCTAGACGGGGACAGCAATTTGGTTGCGCATATAATTCACCCCTCCACTTT CAPRRGQQFGCAYNSPLHF TRBJ1-6 19 NA TRBV12-2 few
TGTGCCAGCAGCTTCCCGGGGGCGATGACAGATACGCAGTATTTT CASSFPGAMTDTQYF TRBJ2-3 15 NA TRBV7-8 few
TGTGCCAGCAGTTACCCAGAGGGGAATGAGCAGTTCTTC CASSYPEGNEQFF TRBJ2-1 13 NA TRBV6-6 few
TGTGCCAGCAGCGCCAATACTGGCTATGGCTACACCTTC CASSANTGYGYTF TRBJ1-2 13 NA TRBV7-9 few
TGTGCCAGCTGGGACAAGAATAGCAATCAGCCCCAGCATTTT CASWDKNSNQPQHF TRBJ1-5 14 NA TRBV6-5 NA